This T cell receptor beta chain was sequenced for a study of T cell responses to AZD1222 COVID-19 vaccine. Concerning this clone: Its cognate antigen is unknown.

The study, taken as a whole, reports: The reported proportion of spike-specific TCRs targeting unmutated variant regions was nearly half.

V was shortened by 3 bases and J by 7 bases, with 9 bases between the two germline ends. The V gene's germline CDR1 is LNHDA and CDR2 SQIVND (reference sequence). The CDR3 length is 12 residues. TCRdb keeps only in-frame clones here, not all; method: immunoSEQ multiplex PCR. The data hold some 48,000 clones, with 65% to 90% observed a single time. The sample here was peripheral blood, taken 28 days after the second AZD1222 dose. This chain joins TRBV19 and TRBJ1-2; D unclear. The sequence was obtained from an adult who received the AZD1222 COVID-19 vaccine. In DNA form, the CDR3 reads TGTGCCAGTAGTATTAGGGCTGGTGGCTACACCTTC. It codes for CASSIRAGGYTF.